Each of the 7 T cell receptor beta chains below was sequenced from the same sample in a study of CD4 T cells in relation to SARS-CoV-2 and coronaviruses. Method: immunoSEQ multiplex PCR; TCRdb's copy keeps in-frame clones and lacks some. In the table there are 55,000 to 75,000 clones, around 87% of which are singletons. The unexposed donors gave CD4+ T cells in about 2011-2018, prior to COVID-19. The sample comprised memory CD4+ T cells from PBMCs. Receptor source: a human donor in good health.

This chain uses TRBV4-1 with TRBJ1-4, with a possible D match to TRBD1 (5 bases). CDR1 MGHRA and CDR2 YSYEKL come from the germline V gene. CDR3 length equals 18 residues. Trimming took off 1 base at V and 2 bases at J, with 17 bases between the two ends. This chain's CDR3 is CASSQGPGRSGTNEKLFF. The CDR3 DNA follows: TGCGCCAGCAGCCAAGGTCCGGGGCGGTCTGGGACTAATGAAAAACTGTTTTTT.

The V call is TRBV5-1, the J call TRBJ2-1; tentatively, D is TRBD1 (5 bases). The CDR3 covers 15 residues. V shed 1 base and J shed 8 bases, with 16 bases lying between them. Looked up from germline, CDR1 is SGHRS and CDR2 is YFSETQ. The DNA for the CDR3 is TGCGCCAGCAGCTTGATGGGCAGGGAAGGAGATGAGCAGTTCTTC. Translation gives CASSLMGREGDEQFF. Variable domain in full (rest from reference TRBV5-1 and TRBJ2-1): KAGVTQTPRYLIKTRGQQVTLSCSPISGHRSVSWYQQTPGQGLQFLFEYFSETQRNKGNFPGRFSGRQFSNSRSEMNVSTLELGDSALYLCASSLMGREGDEQFFGPGTRLTVL.

In this sample, this clone turned up a few times. V usage is TRBV5-1 and J usage is TRBJ2-7; D is possibly TRBD1 (6 bases). The CDR3 is 14 residues long. Per germline, CDR1 SGHRS and CDR2 YFSETQ. Between the trimmed V and J ends, which lost 0 bases and 2 bases, there was a span of 9 bases. For the CDR3, the DNA is TGCGCCAGCAGCTTGGGACAGGAAACCTACGAGCAGTACTTC. Encoded protein: CASSLGQETYEQYF.

J is TRBJ1-5 and V is TRBV6-6, with D possibly being TRBD1 (5 bases). The CDR3 has 13 amino acids. Trimming stripped 4 bases from V and 5 bases from J, with 9 bases between. CDR1 is MNHNY, CDR2 SVGAGI, per germline (reference sequence). In DNA form, the CDR3 reads TGTGCCAGCAGTTCCCAGGGAGATCAGCCCCAGCATTTT. Its protein is CASSSQGDQPQHF.

The gene calls are TRBV28 and TRBJ1-2; 9 nucleotides match TRBD1. This CDR3 is built from 12 residues. Germline assignment: CDR1 MDHEN and CDR2 SYDVKM. J was trimmed by 8 bases and V by 6 bases; bases with no gene match: 4. The CDR3: CASRQGAGGYTF. The CDR3 coding sequence is TGTGCCAGCAGACAGGGGGCGGGCGGCTACACCTTC.

This chain uses TRBV2 with TRBJ1-1; 11 bases agree with TRBD1. The CDR3 runs to 16 residues. Per the germline V gene, CDR1 is SNHLY and CDR2 is FYNNEI. Losses at the gene ends were 6 bases for V and 8 bases for J; bases not matched to a gene: 14. The CDR3 protein is CASSSKDRDRGSEAFF. The DNA for the CDR3 is TGTGCCAGCAGCTCAAAAGACCGGGACAGGGGGTCCGAAGCTTTCTTT.

The chain links TRBV5-6 to TRBJ1-4; 7 nucleotides align to TRBD1. This CDR3 has 14 residues. With 2 bases clipped from V and 6 bases from J, the junction kept 4 bases outside the gene matches. Looked up from germline, CDR1 is SGHDT and CDR2 is YYEEEE. CDR3 DNA sequence: TGTGCCAGCAGCTTCGACAGGGTAGATGAAAAACTGTTTTTT. Translating gives CASSFDRVDEKLFF.